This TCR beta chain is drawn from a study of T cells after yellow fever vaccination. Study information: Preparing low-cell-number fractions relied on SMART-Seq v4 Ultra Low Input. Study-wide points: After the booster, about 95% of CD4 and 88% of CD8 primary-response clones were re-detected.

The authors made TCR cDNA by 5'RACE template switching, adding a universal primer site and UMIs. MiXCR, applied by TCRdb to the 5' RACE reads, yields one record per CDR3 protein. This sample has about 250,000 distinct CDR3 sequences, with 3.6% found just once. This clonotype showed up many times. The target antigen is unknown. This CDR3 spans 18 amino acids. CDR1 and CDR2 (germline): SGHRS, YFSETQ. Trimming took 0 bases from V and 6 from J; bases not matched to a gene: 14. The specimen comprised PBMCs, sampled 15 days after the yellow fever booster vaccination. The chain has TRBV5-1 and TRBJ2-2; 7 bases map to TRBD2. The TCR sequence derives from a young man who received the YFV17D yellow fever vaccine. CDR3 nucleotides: TGCGCCAGCAGCTTGGCCAATGGATCCCGGGGGGTAGCCGGGGAGCTGTTTTTT. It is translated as CASSLANGSRGVAGELFF.